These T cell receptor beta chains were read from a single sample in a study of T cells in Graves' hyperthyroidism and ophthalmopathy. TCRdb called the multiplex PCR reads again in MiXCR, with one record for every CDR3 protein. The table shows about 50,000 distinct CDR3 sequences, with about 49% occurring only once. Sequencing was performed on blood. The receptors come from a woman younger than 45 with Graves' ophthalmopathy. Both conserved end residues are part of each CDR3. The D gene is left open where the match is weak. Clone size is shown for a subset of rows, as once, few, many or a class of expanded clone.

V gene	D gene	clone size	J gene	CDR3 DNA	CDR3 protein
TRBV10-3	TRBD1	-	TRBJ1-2	TGTGCCATCAGTGAGCGGCGACAGGGGGCGCCCAACTATGGCTACACCTTC	CAISERRQGAPNYGYTF
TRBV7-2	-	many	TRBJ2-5	TGTGCCAGCAGCTTAAACCTAGGGGGTCAAGAGACCCAGTACTTC	CASSLNLGGQETQYF
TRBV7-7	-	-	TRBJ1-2	TGTGCTAGCAGCTTAACGAGGTCCTATGGCTACACCTTC	CASSLTRSYGYTF
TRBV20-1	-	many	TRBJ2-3	TGCAGTGCTATCCTGCACGTGGCCGCAGCAGATACGCAGTATTTT	CSAILHVAAADTQYF
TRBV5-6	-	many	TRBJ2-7	TGTGCCAGCAGCTCCTCCGGGTTCGACTACGAGCAGTACTTC	CASSSSGFDYEQYF
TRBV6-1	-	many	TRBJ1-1	TGTGCCAGCAGTGAAGTTGGAGTGAACACTGAAGCTTTCTTT	CASSEVGVNTEAFF
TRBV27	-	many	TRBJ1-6	TGTGCCAGCAGTTTGTGGGGATTAGGGAATTCACCCCTCCACTTT	CASSLWGLGNSPLHF
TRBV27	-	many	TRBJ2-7	TGTGCCAGCATAGGTGCCTACGAGCAGTACTTC	CASIGAYEQYF
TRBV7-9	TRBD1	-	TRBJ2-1	TGTGCCAGCAGTACCCTGAGGACAGGGGATAGTGAGCAGTTCTTC	CASSTLRTGDSEQFF
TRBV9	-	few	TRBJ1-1	TGTGCCAGCAGCGTAGGCTCGGAGACTGAAGCTTTCTTT	CASSVGSETEAFF
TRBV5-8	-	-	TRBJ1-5	TGTGCCAGCAGCTTGACGGGGCTAGGGGACAAGCAGCCCCAGCATTTT	CASSLTGLGDKQPQHF
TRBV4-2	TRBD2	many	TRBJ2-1	TGTGCCAGCAGCCAACTAGCGGGCGGCTACAATGAGCAGTTCTTC	CASSQLAGGYNEQFF
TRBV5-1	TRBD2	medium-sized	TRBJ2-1	TGCGCCTCCGGCCAGGCCCCACTAGCGCAGCAGTTCTTC	CASGQAPLAQQFF
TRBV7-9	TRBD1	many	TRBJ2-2	TGTGCCAGCAGTCGAGGACAGGGGGCGGGTACCGGGGAGCTGTTTTTT	CASSRGQGAGTGELFF
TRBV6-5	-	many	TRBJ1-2	TGTGCCAGCAGCCCCATCGGAGGGACTTTTAACTATGGCTACACCTTC	CASSPIGGTFNYGYTF
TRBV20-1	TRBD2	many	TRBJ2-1	TGCAGTGCTAGGCCCTTTGGACTAGCGGGGGGGAGGGGTGAGCAGTTCTTC	CSARPFGLAGGRGEQFF
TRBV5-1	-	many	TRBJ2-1	TGCGCCAGCAGCTTGACAGGGTCCTACAATGAGCAGTTCTTC	CASSLTGSYNEQFF
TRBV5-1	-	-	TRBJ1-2	TGCGCCAGCAGCTTGGGACAGCATCAGCCAAACTATGGCTACACCTTC	CASSLGQHQPNYGYTF
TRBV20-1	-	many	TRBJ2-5	TGCAGTGCTAGTACCCAGGGAACAGAGACCCAGTACTTC	CSASTQGTETQYF
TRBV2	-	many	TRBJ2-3	TGTGCCAGCAGTAGGAGGGCTGATACGCAGTATTTT	CASSRRADTQYF
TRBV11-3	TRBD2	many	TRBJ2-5	TGTGCCAGCAGCTTTAATAGCGGGGGGGCCCAAGAGACCCAGTACTTC	CASSFNSGGAQETQYF
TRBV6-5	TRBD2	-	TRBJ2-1	TGTGCCAGCAGCCGGGGACTAGCGGGAGGATTTTCCTACAATGAGCAGTTCTTC	CASSRGLAGGFSYNEQFF
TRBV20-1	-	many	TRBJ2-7	TGCAGTGCTAGAGCCCGACCTACCGGGGGGCAGTACTTC	CSARARPTGGQYF
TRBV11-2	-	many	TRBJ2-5	TGTGCCAGCAGCTTAGAAGGGGGCCAGGGACTCACCCAGTACTTC	CASSLEGGQGLTQYF
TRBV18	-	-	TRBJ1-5	TGTGCCAGCCCACCACCGGGTCAGGATTATCAGGCCCAGCATTTT	CASPPPGQDYQAQHF
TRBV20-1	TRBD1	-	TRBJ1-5	TGCAGTGCTGACAGGGAGATTGAGACCCAGCATTTT	CSADREIETQHF
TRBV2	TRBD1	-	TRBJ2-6	TGTGCCAGCAGTGCGGACAGGGGATCTGGGGCCAACGTCCTGACTTTC	CASSADRGSGANVLTF
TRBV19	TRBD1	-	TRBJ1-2	TGTGCCAGTAGCCCCCGAGCCACCGGGACAGGGATTATGGGCTACACCTTC	CASSPRATGTGIMGYTF
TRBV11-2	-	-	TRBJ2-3	TGTGCCAGCAGCTCTGGGACGATGGCTACGCAGTATTTT	CASSSGTMATQYF
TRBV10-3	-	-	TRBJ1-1	TGTGCCATCAGTGAAAGGGGGGACACGGGAGCTTTCTTT	CAISERGDTGAFF
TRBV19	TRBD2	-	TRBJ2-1	TGTGCCAGTAGTATCAAGCGGGAGTGGGGCTACGATGAGCAGTTCTTC	CASSIKREWGYDEQFF
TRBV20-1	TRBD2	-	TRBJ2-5	TGCAGTGCTAGTCGGACTAGCGGGGCAGGTGAGACCCAGTACTTC	CSASRTSGAGETQYF
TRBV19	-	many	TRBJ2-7	TGTGCCAGTAGTTCCGGCTCAACCCCCTCATACGAGCAGTACTTC	CASSSGSTPSYEQYF
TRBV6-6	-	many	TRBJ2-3	TGTGCCAGCAGTTTGACAGAATCCACAGATACGCAGTATTTT	CASSLTESTDTQYF
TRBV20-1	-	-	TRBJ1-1	TGCAGTGCTAGAGACCGCAGAATGGACACTGAAGCGTTCTTT	CSARDRRMDTEAFF
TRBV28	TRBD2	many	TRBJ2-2	TGTGCCAGCAGTCCTCAGCGGGAGATGAACGGGGAGCTGTTTTTT	CASSPQREMNGELFF
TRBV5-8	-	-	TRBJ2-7	TGTGCCAGCACCGAGGGGGGGATCGACCAGTACTTC	CASTEGGIDQYF
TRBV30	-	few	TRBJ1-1	TGTGCCTGGAGTATCGCTTTGGGGGGCACTGAAGCTTTCTTT	CAWSIALGGTEAFF
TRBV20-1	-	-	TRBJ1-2	TGCAGTGCCCCTACTGGGGGGTGGGGCTACACCTTC	CSAPTGGWGYTF
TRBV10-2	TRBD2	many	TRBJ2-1	TGCGCCAGCAGTGTTTTAGCGGGAGCTCGGAATGAGCAGTTCTTC	CASSVLAGARNEQFF
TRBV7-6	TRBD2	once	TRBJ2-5	TGTGCCAGCAGCCAGGGACTAGGGAGCGGCCCCCAGTACTTC	CASSQGLGSGPQYF
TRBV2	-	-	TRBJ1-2	TGTGCCAGCCTAGCCGGGGAGGCCTATGGCTACACCTTC	CASLAGEAYGYTF
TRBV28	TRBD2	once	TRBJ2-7	TGTGCCAGCAGTTTACCCCGGACTAGCGGGAGGATCAGTTCCTACGAGCAGTACTTC	CASSLPRTSGRISSYEQYF
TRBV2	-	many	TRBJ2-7	TGTGCAATAAAAGGCAGGTATTCCTCCTACGAGCAGTACTTC	CAIKGRYSSYEQYF
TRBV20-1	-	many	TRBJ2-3	TGCAGTGCTAGAGGCCTGACCGGGAGCGGCACAGATACGCAGTATTTT	CSARGLTGSGTDTQYF
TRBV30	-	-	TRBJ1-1	TGTGCCTGGAGAGAGACGGGGAGAGGCACTGAAGCTTTCTTT	CAWRETGRGTEAFF
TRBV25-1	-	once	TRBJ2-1	TGTGCCAGCAGAGATAAGTCTAGCACGGGATACAATGAGCAGTTCTTC	CASRDKSSTGYNEQFF
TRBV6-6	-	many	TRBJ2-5	TGTGCCAGCAGTTACTCAGGAGGCCGGGAGACCCAGTACTTC	CASSYSGGRETQYF
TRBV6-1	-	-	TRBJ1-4	TGTGCCAGCAGTGAAGGACAGGCGAAAAAACTGTTTTTT	CASSEGQAKKLFF
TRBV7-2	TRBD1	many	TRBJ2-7	TGTGCCAGCAGCGACCGCGGGACAGGGTTCTCCTACGAGCAGTACTTC	CASSDRGTGFSYEQYF
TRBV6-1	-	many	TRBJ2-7	TGTGCCAGCATTATCCTTAGCGAGAGCTCCTACGAGCAGTACTTC	CASIILSESSYEQYF
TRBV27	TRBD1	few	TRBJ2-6	TGTGCCAGCAGTCCCTCCGGGACAGGGGGTGCTGGGGCCAACGTCCCGACTTTC	CASSPSGTGGAGANVPTF
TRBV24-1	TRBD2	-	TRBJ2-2	TGTGCCACCAGTGCCCTAGCGGGAGGGCAGGGCGGGGAGCTGTTTTTT	CATSALAGGQGGELFF
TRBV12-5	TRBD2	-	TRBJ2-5	TGTGCTAGTGGTTTAGAGCGGGGCGAGACCCAGTACTTC	CASGLERGETQYF
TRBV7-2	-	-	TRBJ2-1	TGTGCCAGCAGCTTACGGCAGGGAGGGGGCGGTGAGCAGTTCTTC	CASSLRQGGGGEQFF
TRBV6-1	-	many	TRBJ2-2	TGTGCCAGCTTCCCCGGGCCGAACACCGGGGAGCTGTTTTTT	CASFPGPNTGELFF
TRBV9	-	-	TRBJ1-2	TGTGCCAGCAGCTGGACAGCCACCTTC	CASSWTATF